This T cell receptor beta chain was captured by sequencing in a study of identical twins. Whole-study results and caveats: Conclusions rested on cross-sectional statistics rather than following the same donors.

Each CDR3 protein gets one entry after TCRdb re-called the 5' RACE reads with MiXCR. In the table there are 700,000 or so distinct CDR3 sequences, 8.5% to 9.5% of which are singletons. This clonotype was observed a few times. Its cognate antigen is unknown. This same sample was also part of a study on yellow fever vaccine responses in identical twins.

Sequencing was done on a sample of PBMCs. The sequence was collected from a woman aged 18-30 years in good health.

CDR3: CASSTQWAGQLSYEQYF. CDR3 nucleotide sequence: TGTGCCAGCAGCACACAATGGGCTGGCCAGCTCTCCTACGAGCAGTACTTC. This chain joins TRBV7-2 and TRBJ2-7; D is unclear. The CDR3 sequence is 17 residues long. Germline V gene sequence: CDR1 SGHTA, CDR2 FQGNSA. V was cut by 5 bases and J by 0 bases, with 20 bases left in between.